Given below is one TCR beta chain in context. This clonotype was counted only a few times. This receptor's antigen is unknown. There are no base qualities to consult, and no much larger clone falls within one base. Moderately to severely active disease, a Clinical Activity Score of at least 3, a NOSPECS grade of at least 4, and a duration under 3 months were present in ophthalmopathy patients. Exclusion was applied to patients with uncontrolled infections, other autoimmune diseases, pregnancy or lactation. Diagnoses were established on the basis of clinical symptoms, serum thyroxine and TRAb, thyroid ultrasound, and orbital computed tomography. PBMCs were separated from under 11 ml of fresh peripheral blood using Ficoll-Paque density gradient centrifugation. Trizol reagent was used to extract total RNA, and RNA quality was then checked on an Agilent 2100 Bioanalyzer. The sample belongs to a study of T cells in Graves' hyperthyroidism and ophthalmopathy (dated by TCRdb to between 2017 and 2020). In the study overall: Peripheral blood samples were taken at initial diagnosis, before any treatment was given. A discovery cohort of 95 to 100 patients, about 40 with Graves' ophthalmopathy and 57 with stable Graves' hyperthyroidism, was used to find distinguishing TCR V-J signatures. Prospective prediction of ophthalmopathy was tested in an independent validation cohort consisting of 18 to 20 hyperthyroidism patients and 15 to 17 patients who later progressed to ophthalmopathy. The roughly 99 discovery patients were divided at random into training and test sets in a 7:3 ratio. In about 6 Graves' hyperthyroidism patients, the study also compared T-cell repertoires from thyroid tissue with T-cell repertoires from blood. After blood sampling, hyperthyroidism patients were treated with methimazole at a starting dose of 30 mg daily, and ophthalmopathy patients were treated with high-dose intravenous methylprednisolone. The paper describes TCR Vbeta CDR3 sequencing of around 130 peripheral blood samples, made up of some 40 ophthalmopathy patients, more than 70 hyperthyroidism patients and about 17 progressor patients.

TCR beta CDR3 regions were amplified from RNA transcripts. The TCR CDR3 was subjected to a first round of RT-PCR using the HTBI primer set and the Qiagen OneStep RT-PCR kit. Libraries were constructed in a second round of multiplex PCR, after which size selection and purification were performed. Sequencing of the libraries was done on an Illumina HiSeq2000 using paired-end 100 bp reads. The published analysis was carried out like this. SOAPnuke was used to process the raw data, throwing out any read that contained adapters or uncalled bases, had a mean Phred below 15, or lacked an exact constant-primer or identifier match. COPE v1.2.5 was used to merge the high-quality paired reads, and each unique nucleotide sequence was defined as a clonotype. Clonotypes were aligned to IMGT TRBV, TRBD and TRBJ reference segments using MiTCR v1.1. Analysis was restricted to V-J combinations with a frequency above 0.0001, which covered just over 98% of repertoires. A TCS score was defined as the ratio of F50 (clonal expansion) to E x V (chaos), with BLOSUM62-based TCRdist applied between CDR3 peptides within each V-J. Welch's t-statistics and random forest reduced roughly 540 V-J features to under 15, which were used in a naive Bayes classifier (R e1071). Through fastp at Q25 and MiXCR, TCRdb rebuilt clones from the public reads, retaining in-frame beta chains. Each CDR3 protein gets just one entry, which takes the most common genes and DNA from the rows behind it. TCRdb, not the original authors, processed these V and J calls. The sample table contains about 270,000 distinct CDR3 sequences; only one count was recorded for approximately 21% of them. The ten largest account for 50% to 75% of the sample.

Study-wide findings and limitations: Most expanded thyroid clonotypes (frequency above 0.001) were also found in blood, which suggests that blood repertoires may mirror thyroid immune responses. During validation, the model predicted progression to ophthalmopathy a median of around 7 months ahead of onset, with more than 55% sensitivity and around 72% specificity. No statistical method was used to set the sample size in advance, and investigators knew the group allocation. Ophthalmopathy was separated from stable hyperthyroidism by a 13 V-J signature model, with 85% to 90% sensitivity and approximately 81% specificity obtained in cross-validation and 80%/75% obtained in testing.

Trimmed from V: 6 bases; trimmed from J: 6 bases; junction bases lacking a gene match: 7. Via the germline V gene (reference sequence), CDR1 is LGHDT and CDR2 YNNKEL. From the cysteine up to the phenylalanine, the CDR3 has a length of 13 residues. CDR3 DNA is the only sequence kept; it has 39 bases, read in frame from the first base. Sample: blood. The sequence joins TRBV3-1 to TRBJ1-2; TRBD1 fits 7 bases in the junction. The receptor was isolated from a man aged 25-40 years with Graves' ophthalmopathy. The sequence in DNA is TGTGCCAGCAGACGCACAACAGGGGATGGCTACACCTTC. It translates as CASRRTTGDGYTF.